This T cell receptor beta chain was recovered during a study of blood T cell repertoires in COVID-19. Study as a whole: Acute and convalescent COVID-19 samples came from the United States, Italy and Spain. PBMCs, B-cell-depleted T cells, or T cells were the source of the cDNA or gDNA that made up the material.

Under the authors' procedure: Cell counts per sample came from amplifying reference gene primers. The repertoire was sequenced with immunoSEQ multiplex PCR; TCRdb's copy has only in-frame clones and lacks some. From that table come the V and J calls and clone size; the DNA was used to work out D and trimming. The sample has roughly 230,000 clones, 70% to 90% seen once; the top ten hold around 1%. V lost 4 bases and J lost 4; bases outside the gene matches: 11. Germline V gene data show CDR1 as MDHEN and CDR2 as SYDVKM. The CDR3 has 17 residues. The material sequenced was peripheral blood. This receptor was taken from a middle-aged man with acute or convalescent COVID-19. The chain employs TRBV28 and TRBJ2-2; TRBD1 matches 8 bases. The CDR3 protein is CASSSSSTGAGTGELFF. The CDR3 nucleotides are TGTGCCAGCAGTTCCTCATCGACAGGGGCGGGCACCGGGGAGCTGTTTTTT. The variable domain in full, completed from reference TRBV28 and TRBJ2-2, reads DVKVTQSSRYLVKRTGEKVFLECVQDMDHENMFWYRQDPGLGLRLIYFSYDVKMKEKGDIPEGYSVSREKKERFSLILESASTNQTSMYLCASSSSSTGAGTGELFFGEGSRLTVL.